This entry lists 26 T cell receptor beta chains sequenced from one sample in a study of CD8+ T cells in alopecia areata. Sequencing relied on a cDNA template that was reverse transcribed from extracted RNA. Profiling relied on immunoSEQ multiplex PCR, and the TCRdb table lists in-frame clones only, not all of them. The sample lists about 150,000 clones; around 50% were seen once. The sample here was CD8+ T cells sorted from blood, taken at week 0. The receptors come from a human donor with alopecia areata.

The chain joins TRBV6-6 to TRBJ1-2; no firm D call. The germline CDR1 and CDR2 sequences are MNHNY and SVGAGI (reference sequence). The CDR3 totals 12 residues. V lost 7 bases and J 6 bases, leaving 12 bases between the germline ends. This CDR3 reads CASTSGGDGYTF. The CDR3 nucleotides are TGTGCCAGCACCTCAGGTGGGGATGGCTACACCTTC.

A note on this clone: At the DNA level, this CDR3 is encoded by other sequences in the same sample as well. The chain uses TRBV4-3 and TRBJ1-2; 9 bases agree with TRBD1. With V trimmed by 1 base and J by 3 bases, 0 bases remained unmatched. Germline-derived CDR1 and CDR2 are LGHNA and YSLEER. The CDR3 covers 14 residues. Here the CDR3 DNA reads TGCGCCAGCAGCCAAGGGACAGGGGACTATGGCTACACCTTC. This encodes CASSQGTGDYGYTF.

The gene calls are TRBV4-3 and TRBJ1-6, with a possible D match to TRBD1 (5 bases). V lost 1 base and J 5 bases, leaving 21 bases between the germline ends. CDR1 LGHNA and CDR2 YSLEER come from the germline V gene. The CDR3 is 19 amino acids. This chain's CDR3 is CASSQVPAGPEQNNSPLHF. CDR3 DNA sequence: TGCGCCAGCAGCCAAGTCCCCGCAGGGCCGGAGCAAAATAATTCACCCCTCCACTTT.

Here the CDR3 DNA reads TGTGCCAGCTTTTCGGGGGGGCTCTATGGCTACACCTTC. Translating gives CASFSGGLYGYTF. The chain carries TRBV25-1 and TRBJ1-2; D is possibly TRBD1 (6 bases). CDR1 MGHDK and CDR2 SYGVNS come from the germline V gene. Deletions cut 8 bases from V and 4 bases from J, with 14 bases between. The CDR3 runs to 13 residues.

The chain carries TRBV7-6 and TRBJ2-7; weak D call: TRBD2 (6 bases). The V gene's germline CDR1 is SGHVS and CDR2 FNYEAQ. The CDR3 runs to 14 residues. The V gene lost 5 bases and the J gene lost 2 bases, with 13 bases spanning the gap. The CDR3 DNA reads TGTGCCAGCAGCCCAATGGGGGGTACCTACGAGCAGTACTTC. Translation: CASSPMGGTYEQYF.

V is TRBV27 and J is TRBJ2-1, with D tentatively TRBD2 (6 bases). CDR3 size: 14 residues. Looked up from germline, CDR1 is MNHEY and CDR2 is SMNVEV (reference sequence). V gave up 1 base and J gave up 7 bases, with 11 bases separating them. The CDR3 DNA reads TGTGCCAGCAGTTTATTACCCCTAGCGAATGAGCAGTTCTTC. This encodes CASSLLPLANEQFF.

There are a few counts of this clone. This chain joins TRBV19 and TRBJ1-1, with D unclear. Germline V gene lookup returns CDR1 LNHDA and CDR2 SQIVND (reference sequence). CDR3 size: 16 residues. The V gene lost 5 bases and the J gene lost 10 bases, with 26 bases spanning the gap. CDR3 DNA sequence: TGTGCCAGTAGTTTAGGTCCAGAGGCAGCCTCCGGTGGAGCTTTCTTT. Protein: CASSLGPEAASGGAFF.

This clone has just a few counts. The chain recombines TRBV29-1 with TRBJ2-7, with a possible D match to TRBD2 (5 bases). Trimming took off 5 bases at V and 5 bases at J, with 13 bases between the two ends. Germline assignment: CDR1 SQVTM and CDR2 ANQGSEA. This CDR3 spans 12 amino acids. CDR3 sequence: CSVHASGNEQYF. CDR3 sequence (DNA): TGCAGCGTTCACGCGTCGGGGAACGAGCAGTACTTC.

This clone appeared many times. The chain joins TRBV7-3 to TRBJ2-3; D might be TRBD2 (7 bases). The CDR3 covers 15 residues. Germline V CDR1 and CDR2: SGHTA, FQGTGA. The V end was cut by 0 bases, the J end by 5 bases, with 12 bases between. In DNA, the CDR3 is TGTGCCAGCAGCTTAACCGGGGGGCCGGGAGATACGCAGTATTTT. Its translation: CASSLTGGPGDTQYF.

V and J are TRBV4-2 and TRBJ1-2; D gene ambiguous. The CDR3 extends over 13 amino acids. V lost 4 bases and J 5 bases, leaving 11 bases between the germline ends. Germline CDR1 is LGHNA and CDR2 is YNFKEQ. Here the CDR3 DNA reads TGTGCCAGCAGCCCTGGAGGGATTTATGGCTACACCTTC. Amino acids: CASSPGGIYGYTF.

Only a few counts were recorded for this clone. At one of its ends the junction is not consistent with the germline gene, which may arise from a read error. The chain carries TRBV2 and TRBJ1-2; D gene ambiguous. The CDR3 is 12 amino acids. CDR1 is SNHLY, CDR2 FYNNEI, per germline. The chain's CDR3 is CASGEANYGYTF. CDR3 DNA sequence: TGTGCCAGCGGTGAGGCTAACTATGGCTACACCTTC.

Details on this clone: The same CDR3 can be traced to other DNA sequences in this sample. V usage is TRBV30 and J usage is TRBJ1-1; TRBD1 might be the D (5 bases). Trimming shortened V by 0 bases and J by 1 base, and 6 bases separated the two germline ends. CDR3 length: 13 residues. Germline V gene sequence: CDR1 GTSNPN, CDR2 SVGIG (reference sequence). For the CDR3, the DNA is TGTGCCTGGAGTGTTCAGGGGAACACTGAAGCTTTCTTT. Encoded protein: CAWSVQGNTEAFF.

The chain links TRBV4-3 to TRBJ2-7; D unresolved. V was pared by 1 base and J by 4 bases, with 8 bases between. Germline CDR1 and CDR2: LGHNA and YSLEER. This CDR3 contains 13 residues. The CDR3 DNA reads as TGCGCCAGCAGCCAAGTGTTGTCGTACGAGCAGTACTTC. Protein sequence: CASSQVLSYEQYF.

This rearrangement joins TRBV5-1 to TRBJ2-5, with a tentative D call TRBD1 (6 bases). The CDR3 has 17 amino acids. Germline CDR1 is SGHRS and CDR2 is YFSETQ. The V end lost 3 bases, the J end lost 4 bases, and 22 bases lay between the germline ends. This chain's CDR3 is CASSSSLQGSRGETQYF. CDR3 sequence (DNA): TGCGCCAGCAGCTCCTCCCTACAGGGATCCCGGGGAGAGACCCAGTACTTC. Complete variable domain (other parts from reference TRBV5-1 and TRBJ2-5): KAGVTQTPRYLIKTRGQQVTLSCSPISGHRSVSWYQQTPGQGLQFLFEYFSETQRNKGNFPGRFSGRQFSNSRSEMNVSTLELGDSALYLCASSSSLQGSRGETQYFGPGTRLLVL.

The sample holds a few counts of this clone. The sample has other DNA sequences that encode this CDR3 too. The chain recombines TRBV27 with TRBJ2-7, with 7 bases identical to TRBD1. V lost 3 bases, J lost 4 bases, and 0 bases stayed unmatched. This CDR3 comprises 12 residues. Germline V CDR1 and CDR2: MNHEY, SMNVEV (reference sequence). The CDR3 DNA reads TGTGCCAGCAGTTTGACAGGGTACGAGCAGTACTTC. It codes for CASSLTGYEQYF.

The chain has TRBV15 and TRBJ2-1; D may be TRBD1 (7 bases). This CDR3 region has 14 residues. The V end was cut by 5 bases, the J end by 6 bases, with 14 bases between. Germline V gene sequence: CDR1 LNHNV, CDR2 YYDKDF (reference sequence). This CDR3 is CATSYGGGSNEQFF. CDR3 coding DNA: TGTGCCACCAGCTACGGAGGGGGCAGCAATGAGCAGTTCTTC.

DNA for the CDR3: TGTGCCAGCAGCTTATGGGATCCTAACTCTGGGGCCAACGTCCTGACTTTC. Translating it yields CASSLWDPNSGANVLTF. V and J are TRBV7-6 and TRBJ2-6, with D unresolved. CDR3 length equals 17 residues. V was clipped by 2 bases and J by 0 bases, with 11 bases between them. Per germline, CDR1 SGHVS and CDR2 FNYEAQ.

V usage is TRBV30 and J usage is TRBJ2-7; D gene ambiguous. The V gene lost 1 base and the J gene lost 0 bases, with 7 bases spanning the gap. The length of the CDR3 is 13 residues. Germline V CDR1 and CDR2: GTSNPN, SVGIG (reference sequence). CDR3 sequence: CAWSDSFSYEQYF. CDR3 DNA sequence: TGTGCCTGGAGTGACAGTTTCTCCTACGAGCAGTACTTC.

The chain employs TRBV5-6 and TRBJ2-6; 7 bases are shared with TRBD2. J was trimmed by 4 bases and V by 0 bases; bases with no gene match: 7. CDR1 SGHDT and CDR2 YYEEEE come from the germline V gene. The CDR3 is made up of 17 amino acids. This chain's CDR3 is CASSLVGGDVGANVLTF. CDR3 nucleotides: TGTGCCAGCAGCTTGGTGGGAGGGGACGTGGGGGCCAACGTCCTGACTTTC.

This chain links TRBV9 with TRBJ1-2; D is unresolved. The V gene's germline CDR1 is SGDLS and CDR2 YYNGEE. The CDR3 runs 11 residues. V lost 3 bases and J lost 4, with 4 bases in between. The CDR3 region has the DNA TGTGCCAGCAGCGCAGGCTATGGCTACACCTTC. It is translated as CASSAGYGYTF.

This clone showed up just a few times. The chain links TRBV14 to TRBJ2-7, with no clear D. Trimming cost V 0 bases and J 2 bases, with 11 bases left between them. This CDR3 is 15 amino acids long. In germline, CDR1 is SGHDN, CDR2 FVKESK. The CDR3 sequence: CASSQDEAIPYEQYF. Written as DNA, the CDR3 is TGTGCCAGCAGCCAAGATGAAGCCATCCCCTACGAGCAGTACTTC.

The rearrangement links TRBV27 to TRBJ2-7, with 8 bases that match TRBD1. Germline V lookup: CDR1 MNHEY, CDR2 SMNVEV (reference sequence). This CDR3 comprises 12 residues. Losses at the gene ends were 11 bases for V and 3 bases for J; bases not matched to a gene: 6. CDR3 bases: TGTGCCTCGAGTACAGGGGGCTACGAGCAGTACTTC. This gives the protein CASSTGGYEQYF.

About this clone: Additional DNA sequences in this sample encode the identical CDR3. The chain has TRBV9 and TRBJ2-2, with unresolved D. The CDR3 length is 12 residues. Germline loops: CDR1 SGDLS, CDR2 YYNGEE. Trimming left V 2 bases short and J 5 bases short, with 4 bases between. CDR3 sequence: CASSVGTGELFF. The CDR3 DNA follows: TGTGCCAGCAGCGTGGGTACCGGGGAGCTGTTTTTT.

V gene TRBV30 combines with J gene TRBJ2-5, with 9 bases matching TRBD1. CDR1 GTSNPN and CDR2 SVGIG come from the germline V gene (reference sequence). This CDR3 region has 15 residues. V lost 0 bases to trimming and J lost 5 bases; unmatched junction nucleotides: 7. This CDR3 is CAWSVPGQGRETQYF. Written as DNA, the CDR3 is TGTGCCTGGAGTGTACCCGGACAGGGGAGGGAGACCCAGTACTTC.

Concerning this clone: One end of the junction is discordant with germline, which a read error may explain. CDR3 coding DNA: TGTGCCAGCAGTTCCCCCGGGACTAGCGTAGAGGAGACCCAGTACTTC. It encodes CASSSPGTSVEETQYF. The chain couples TRBV10-3 to TRBJ2-5; 10 nucleotides match TRBD2. Germline V gene sequence: CDR1 ENHRY, CDR2 SYGVKD. The CDR3 runs 16 residues.

This clone showed up just a few times. The chain joins TRBV30 to TRBJ1-1; D is ambiguous. The V and J ends lost 1 base and 2 bases respectively, with 11 bases between them. The CDR3 consists of 14 residues. The germline V gene has CDR1 GTSNPN and CDR2 SVGIG (reference sequence). CDR3 loop: CAWSDGYPNTEAFF. Here the CDR3 DNA reads TGTGCCTGGAGTGATGGTTATCCAAACACTGAAGCTTTCTTT. The variable domain in full, with the rest retrieved from reference TRBV30 and TRBJ1-1, is SQTIHQWPATLVQPVGSPLSLECTVEGTSNPNLYWYRQAAGRGLQLLFYSVGIGQISSEVPQNLSASRPQDRQFILSSKKLLLSDSGFYLCAWSDGYPNTEAFFGQGTRLTVV.